The clone carrying this T cell receptor beta chain was picked up a small number of times. Antigen specificity is unknown. This sequence may be a read error, since a much larger clone differs from it by one base. These data originate in a study of molecular identifiers for immune sequencing clone quantification. Study outcomes and limitations: Clones that had above 20 RNA copies took up over 98% of effector molecules but under 1% in naive cells.

TCR libraries were built in bulk with a published protocol and specific TCR primers. TCRdb called the PCR reads again in MiXCR, with one record for every CDR3 protein. Of more than 550,000 distinct CDR3 sequences in the sample, around 25% were seen once. In the sort, naive CD8 T cells were defined as CD8+CD4-CCR7+CD45RA+. The receptor was derived from a human donor in good health. Some libraries in this study had Jurkat cell RNA spiked in. Source material: naive CD8+ T cells from blood, with Jurkat cell RNA spiked in. Subset meaning: FACS-sorted CD8+CD4-CCR7+CD45RA+ naive T cells.

The chain's CDR3 is CASSQGQFQEPQYF. DNA for the CDR3: TGTGCCAGCAGCCAAGGACAGTTCCAAGAGCCCCAGTACTTC. This chain links TRBV4-2 with TRBJ2-5; tentatively, D is TRBD1 (5 bases). The CDR3 runs 14 residues. Germline-derived CDR1 and CDR2 are LGHNA and YNFKEQ.